This TCR beta chain came from a study of CD8 T cells in ankylosing spondylitis. Study-wide results and caveats: There was reportedly significant enrichment of clones that were disease-linked in matched ankylosing spondylitis synovial fluid.

Scientists made TCR beta libraries using quantitative 5'-RACE with molecular barcodes. Each CDR3 protein gets one entry after TCRdb re-called the 5' RACE reads with MiXCR. The sample includes about 140,000 distinct CDR3 sequences, around a third of them seen just once. This clonotype was found a few times. Its antigen is not identified. Germline lookup yields CDR1 LGHNA and CDR2 YSLEER. The CDR3 length is 13 residues. The germline V and J ends were trimmed by 0 bases and 5 bases, with 7 bases remaining between them. The V call is TRBV4-3, the J call TRBJ2-5, with unresolved D. The sequencing sample was made of synovial fluid, either unsorted or a sorted T cell fraction (not recorded which). The clonotype comes from a male donor with ankylosing spondylitis. CDR3 sequence: CASSQDFGETQYF. The CDR3 region has the DNA TGCGCCAGCAGCCAAGACTTCGGGGAGACCCAGTACTTC.